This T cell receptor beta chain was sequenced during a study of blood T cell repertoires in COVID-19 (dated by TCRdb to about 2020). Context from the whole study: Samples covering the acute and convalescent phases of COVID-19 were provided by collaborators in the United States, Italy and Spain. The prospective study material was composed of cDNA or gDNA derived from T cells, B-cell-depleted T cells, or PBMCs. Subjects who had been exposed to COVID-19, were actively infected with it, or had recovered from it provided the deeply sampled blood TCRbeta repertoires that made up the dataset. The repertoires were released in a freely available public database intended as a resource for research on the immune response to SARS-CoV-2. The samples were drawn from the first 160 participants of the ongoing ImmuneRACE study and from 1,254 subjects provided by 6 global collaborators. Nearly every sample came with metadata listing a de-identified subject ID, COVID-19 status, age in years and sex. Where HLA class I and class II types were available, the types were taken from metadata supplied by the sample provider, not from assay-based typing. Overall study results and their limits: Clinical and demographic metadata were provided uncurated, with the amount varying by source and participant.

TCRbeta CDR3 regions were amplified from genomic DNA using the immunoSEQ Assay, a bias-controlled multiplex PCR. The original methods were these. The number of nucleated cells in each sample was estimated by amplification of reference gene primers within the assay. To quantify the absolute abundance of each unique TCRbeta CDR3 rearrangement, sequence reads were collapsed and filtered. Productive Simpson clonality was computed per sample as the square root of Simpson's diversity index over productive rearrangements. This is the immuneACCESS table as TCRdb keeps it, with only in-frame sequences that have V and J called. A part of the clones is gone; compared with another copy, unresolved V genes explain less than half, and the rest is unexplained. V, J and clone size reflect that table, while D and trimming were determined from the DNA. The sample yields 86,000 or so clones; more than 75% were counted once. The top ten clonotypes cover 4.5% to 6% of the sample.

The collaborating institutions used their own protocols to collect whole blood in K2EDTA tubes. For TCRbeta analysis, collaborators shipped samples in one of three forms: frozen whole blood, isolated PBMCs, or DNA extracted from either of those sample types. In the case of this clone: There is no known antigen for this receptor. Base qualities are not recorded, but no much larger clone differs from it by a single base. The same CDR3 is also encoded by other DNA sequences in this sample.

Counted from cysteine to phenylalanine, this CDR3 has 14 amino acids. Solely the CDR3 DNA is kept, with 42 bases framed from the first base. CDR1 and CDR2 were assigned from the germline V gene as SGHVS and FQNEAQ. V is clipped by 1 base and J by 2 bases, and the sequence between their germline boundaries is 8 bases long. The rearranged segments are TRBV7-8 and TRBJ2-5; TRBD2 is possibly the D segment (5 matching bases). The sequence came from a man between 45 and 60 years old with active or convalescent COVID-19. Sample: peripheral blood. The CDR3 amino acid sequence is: CASSLGEGQETQYF. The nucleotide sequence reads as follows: TGTGCCAGCAGCTTAGGCGAGGGACAAGAGACCCAGTACTTC.